A single T cell receptor beta chain is shown here with its context. Its cognate antigen has yet to be identified. Base-call qualities are not available, and no considerably larger clone is one nucleotide away. The CDR3 regions of human TCRbeta chains were subjected to immunosequencing. The authors processed their data as follows. TCRs in the repertoires were compared against a reference library of SARS-CoV-2-specific TCRs that had been generated with the MIRA antigen-specificity platform. Breadth meant the fraction of unique TCRs that were SARS-CoV-2-associated, whereas depth meant the fraction of total T cells that were SARS-CoV-2-associated. Using the MIRA data, each spike-specific TCR was mapped to the spike region that the TCR reacts to and placed in a CD4 or CD8 class. Log10-transformed breadth and depth values were compared by one-way ANOVA with Sidak's multiple comparisons tests. In TCRdb, the immuneACCESS table is reduced to in-frame sequences with V and J assigned. These tables do not hold every clone; where another copy was compared, an unresolved V gene accounts for under half, and the others remain unexplained. V and J calls and clone size are copied from that table; D and trimming were computed from the DNA. The sample contains over 130,000 clones, around 90% of them found a single time. Together, the top ten hold 3% to 4% of the sample.

These data come from a study of T cell responses to AZD1222 COVID-19 vaccine (TCRdb year 2021). Study-level background: TCR sequencing was performed for about 240 trial participants, of whom some 200 were given two doses of AZD1222 and some 25 were given two doses of MenACWY control vaccine. Enrollment into the trials was organized by age into subgroups of 18-55, 56-69 and 70-plus years, and those subgroups contained about 160, 30 and 59 TCR-sequenced participants, respectively. The investigation overall reported the following: Participants were mostly white British and included more females than males, and it was suggested by the authors that clonal diversity may have been underestimated. Reportedly, close to half of the unique spike-specific TCRs recognized epitopes lying outside the regions that are mutated in the B.1.351 and B.1.1.7 variants. Conclusions about previously exposed vaccinees are limited, since just a handful of AZD1222 recipients were seropositive for SARS-CoV-2 at baseline. The 56-69-year group was small, and its depth increase did not reach significance, likely because of low power. The whole spike protein was spanned by vaccine-associated CD4 TCRs, and dominant responses were seen in regions 160-218 and 743-854. A significant rise in spike-specific TCR breadth and depth was observed after two AZD1222 doses relative to day 0 and relative to MenACWY recipients. Because no day 14 peak-response samples were available, repertoires were characterized only after the peak T cell response.

The sample's time point label is to be understood as: about 28 days (+/-7) after the second vaccine dose. AZD1222 recipients given second doses at about 4 weeks or at about 12 weeks were pooled, since spike-specific TCR depth and breadth were not found to differ between the two schedules. Vaccinee samples were obtained from the UK trials COV001 and COV002, which included a single-blind randomized controlled phase 2/3 trial of AZD1222 (ChAdOx1 nCoV-19) in healthy adults. Trial participant PBMC samples were collected at day 0 and day 28 after the second dose for TCRbeta chain sequencing. Including cysteine and phenylalanine, the CDR3 has 15 amino acids. Only the CDR3 DNA stays, 45 bases, in frame from base 1. After removal of 5 bases from V and 2 bases from J, the junction retains 9 bases not matched to a gene. The germline V gene yields SGHAT for CDR1 and FQNNGV for CDR2.

This specimen consisted of peripheral blood, obtained 28 days after the second AZD1222 dose. The clonotype originates from an adult who received the AZD1222 COVID-19 vaccine. The chain is assembled from TRBV11-2 and TRBJ2-7; the central 7 bases match TRBD2. The CDR3 region has the sequence CASSASSGGAYEQYF. The nucleotide sequence reads TGTGCCAGCAGCGCCTCTAGCGGAGGAGCCTACGAGCAGTACTTC.